Each of the 18 T cell receptor beta chains below was sequenced from the same sample in a study of shared clonotypes between healthy human individuals. The naive CD8 subset, CD45RO-negative cells positively selected for CCR7, excluded terminally differentiated effector memory CD45RA+ cells. Only in-frame clones appear in the TCRdb table, and some are missing; sequencing was by immunoSEQ multiplex PCR. The sample has about 2,100,000 clones, about 92% seen once; the top ten hold 1.7%. Source material: naive CD8+ T cells from PBMCs. The receptors were gathered from a young man in good health. Some clones in this sample may be carry-over from other donors' samples.

The V call is TRBV18, the J call TRBJ2-7; D is perhaps TRBD1 (6 bases). Germline CDR1 KGHSH, CDR2 LQKENI. V lost 3 bases to trimming and J lost 4 bases, with 16 bases between them. The CDR3 is 15 residues long. The DNA for the CDR3 is TGTGCCAGCTCACCTTATAGGACAGAGACTTACGAGCAGTACTTC. It codes for CASSPYRTETYEQYF.

The V gene is TRBV7-6, the J gene TRBJ2-1; no clear D. CDR1 is SGHVS and CDR2 is FNYEAQ in the germline V gene. The CDR3 length is 11 residues. Trimming left V 1 base short and J 10 bases short, with 5 bases between. CDR3 bases: TGTGCCAGCAGCTTAGGCATCGAGCAGTTCTTC. Encoded protein: CASSLGIEQFF.

The chain couples TRBV6-5 to TRBJ1-1; no reliable D call. The CDR3 length is 13 residues. Germline CDR1 and CDR2: MNHEY and SVGAGI. V was trimmed by 9 bases and J by 3 bases, leaving 14 bases between them. DNA of the CDR3: TGTGCCAGTGGGCCGGTCGGGGACACTGAAGCTTTCTTT. It specifies CASGPVGDTEAFF.

The table lists this clone with a count of one. The J gene is TRBJ2-1, the V gene TRBV7-2; TRBD2 agrees at 14 bases. From germline, CDR1 is SGHTA and CDR2 FQGNSA. The ends lost 5 bases at V and 6 bases at J; junction bases unmatched: 3. The CDR3 consists of 15 residues. CDR3 in amino acids: CASSQTSGRANEQFF. The CDR3 DNA sequence: TGTGCCAGCAGCCAGACTAGCGGGAGGGCCAATGAGCAGTTCTTC.

The genes are TRBV6-1 and TRBJ2-5, with a tentative D call TRBD2 (6 bases). Trimming stripped 0 bases from V and 7 bases from J, with 18 bases between. The germline V gene encodes CDR1 MNHNS and CDR2 SASEGT. The CDR3 has 16 residues. The CDR3 here is CASSEAGAGPVGTQYF. The CDR3 nucleotides are TGTGCCAGCAGTGAAGCAGGGGCGGGACCGGTAGGGACCCAGTACTTC.

This clone has more than one count but fewer than ten. The V gene is TRBV27, the J gene TRBJ2-7; D remains ambiguous. This CDR3 has 14 amino acids. V shed 2 bases and J shed 5 bases, with 13 bases lying between them. Germline-derived CDR1 and CDR2 are MNHEY and SMNVEV (reference sequence). CDR3 loop: CASSLRSPSHEQYF. The CDR3 DNA reads as TGTGCCAGCAGTTTAAGGTCACCTTCCCACGAGCAGTACTTC.

The chain recombines TRBV4-1 with TRBJ2-7, with D hard to call. Germline CDR1 MGHRA, CDR2 YSYEKL. The CDR3 sequence is 13 residues long. V was pared by 0 bases and J by 5 bases, with 8 bases between. The CDR3 region is CASSQDRGNEQYF. The CDR3, as DNA: TGCGCCAGCAGCCAAGATCGAGGCAACGAGCAGTACTTC.

This chain connects TRBV7-9 to TRBJ2-5; D is possibly TRBD2 (5 bases). This CDR3 is 15 amino acids long. Germline V gives CDR1 SEHNR, CDR2 FQNEAQ (reference sequence). Trimming stripped 6 bases from V and 2 bases from J, with 16 bases between. CDR3 nucleotides: TGTGCCAGCAGTCTTTTCCCGGGGTCACAAGAGACCCAGTACTTC. The encoded protein is CASSLFPGSQETQYF.

The V gene is TRBV27, the J gene TRBJ1-4; D is perhaps TRBD1 (5 bases). The CDR3 is made up of 16 amino acids. V lost 2 bases and J 0 bases, leaving 10 bases between the germline ends. CDR1 and CDR2 (germline): MNHEY, SMNVEV (reference sequence). The CDR3 region is CASSLGGTATNEKLFF. CDR3 bases: TGTGCCAGCAGTTTAGGGGGAACCGCAACTAATGAAAAACTGTTTTTT.

Concerning this clone itself: The sample carries other DNA sequences with the same CDR3. The chain employs TRBV27 and TRBJ2-1; TRBD1 matches at 9 bases. The germline gives CDR1 MNHEY, CDR2 SMNVEV (reference sequence). This CDR3 has 14 amino acids. The ends lost 4 bases at V and 4 bases at J; junction bases unmatched: 2. Here the CDR3 reads CASSSGQGYNEQFF. DNA of the CDR3: TGTGCCAGCAGTTCGGGACAGGGATACAATGAGCAGTTCTTC.

The chain recombines TRBV13 with TRBJ2-5; maybe TRBD1 (5 bases). Germline CDR1 PRHDT, CDR2 FYEKMQ (reference sequence). This CDR3 has 15 amino acids. The V gene lost 1 base and the J gene lost 5 bases, with 14 bases spanning the gap. CDR3 amino acids: CASSLVGQGWETQYF. The CDR3 DNA follows: TGTGCCAGCAGCTTAGTTGGTCAGGGCTGGGAGACCCAGTACTTC.

J is TRBJ2-7 and V is TRBV21-1; the table's D call, TRBD1, has no DNA check behind it. TRBV21-1 is labeled a pseudogene. This CDR3 spans 15 amino acids. The CDR3 DNA follows: TGTGCCAGCAGCAAAGTTACAGAGAGCTCCTACGAGCAGTACTTC. Translated, it gives CASSKVTESSYEQYF.

The rearrangement uses TRBV6-1 and TRBJ1-4, with 7 bases aligning to TRBD1. The germline V gene has CDR1 MNHNS and CDR2 SASEGT. The CDR3 consists of 14 residues. V was pared by 6 bases and J by 5 bases, with 6 bases of the junction left unmatched. The DNA of the CDR3 is TGTGCCAGCAGACGGCAGGGGGGAAATGAAAAACTGTTTTTT. This encodes CASRRQGGNEKLFF.

This clone came up once. The sample holds other DNA sequences that translate to the same CDR3. The chain links TRBV6-5 to TRBJ2-7; D unclear. Per the germline V gene, CDR1 is MNHEY and CDR2 is SVGAGI. V shed 0 bases and J shed 6 bases, with 6 bases lying between them. The CDR3 totals 12 residues. In DNA, the CDR3 is TGTGCCAGCAGTTACTCACGCGGCGAGCAGTACTTC. It encodes CASSYSRGEQYF.

This sequence joins TRBV5-6 and TRBJ2-5; D is ambiguous. The V gene's germline CDR1 is SGHDT and CDR2 YYEEEE. V was trimmed by 2 bases and J by 4 bases, leaving 6 bases between them. CDR3 length equals 12 residues. The CDR3 is CASSFLRETQYF. In DNA, the CDR3 is TGTGCCAGCAGCTTTTTGCGAGAGACCCAGTACTTC.

The CDR3 sequence is CASSGPGGIGFTYEQYF. As DNA, the CDR3 is TGCGCCAGCAGTGGCCCTGGGGGGATCGGGTTTACCTACGAGCAGTACTTC. The chain employs TRBV10-1 and TRBJ2-7, with D perhaps TRBD2 (6 bases). This CDR3 spans 17 amino acids. The germline gives CDR1 WNHNN, CDR2 SYGVQD (reference sequence). V was shortened by 4 bases and J by 2 bases, with 21 bases between the two germline ends.

The chain carries TRBV13 and TRBJ2-1, with D uncertain. V lost 4 bases to trimming and J lost 4 bases, with 8 bases between them. The CDR3 runs 13 residues. From germline, CDR1 is PRHDT and CDR2 FYEKMQ (reference sequence). Here the CDR3 reads CASSSRDYNEQFF. CDR3 nucleotides: TGTGCCAGCAGCTCTAGGGATTACAATGAGCAGTTCTTC.

This clone appeared once. This chain joins TRBV7-9 and TRBJ2-2, with 11 bases that match TRBD2. Germline trimming cut 5 bases from V and 7 bases from J; bases unmatched to any gene: 6. The CDR3 runs 15 residues. Germline V gene data show CDR1 as SEHNR and CDR2 as FQNEAQ (reference sequence). The CDR3, as DNA: TGTGCCAGCAGCCGACTAGCGGGATTGGACGGGGAGCTGTTTTTT. Translating it yields CASSRLAGLDGELFF.